This T cell receptor (beta chain) was obtained from a study of CD8+CD57+ T cells in acquired aplastic anemia. About the research overall: The average for DNA from sorted CD4+ and CD8+ cells was approximately 3.2 ug.

Genomic DNA was employed as the template in profiling TCR beta VDJ and CDR3. TCRdb ran MiXCR on the reads and lists one entry per CDR3 protein. The table shows over 150,000 distinct CDR3 sequences, with roughly two thirds occurring only once. Patients who underwent sequencing had shown CD8+CD57+ cell expansion by flow cytometry. Points from the study as a whole: Patients and controls had CD8+ Simpson's diversity values that were not significantly distinct.

This clonotype was counted between two and nine times. The target antigen is unknown. The sample consisted of sorted CD4+, CD8+, or CD8+CD57+ T cells (not recorded which) from PBMCs. This clonotype originated in a human donor with aplastic anemia.

As DNA, the CDR3 is TGCGCCAGCAGTGATGGAACAAATGATCAAGAGACCCAGTACTTC. It encodes CASSDGTNDQETQYF. This rearrangement joins TRBV10-1 to TRBJ2-5; D ambiguous. Germline V CDR1 and CDR2: WNHNN, SYGVQD (reference sequence). This CDR3 comprises 15 residues. The V end was cut by 3 bases, the J end by 2 bases, with 13 bases between.